The 21 T cell receptor beta chains reported below all come from one sample, sequenced in a study of blood T cell repertoires in COVID-19. Assay used: immunoSEQ multiplex PCR; TCRdb lists only in-frame clones, some missing. The data contain hundreds of thousands of clones, roughly 91% of them singletons. The sample taken for sequencing was peripheral blood. All receptors come from a woman aged 45-65 years with COVID-19, enrolled during active disease.

This clone was detected a few times. The same CDR3 is also encoded by other DNA sequences in this sample. The J gene is TRBJ1-1, the V gene TRBV9; D ambiguous. CDR1 is SGDLS, CDR2 YYNGEE, per germline. Trimming pared 0 bases from V and 1 base from J, leaving 4 bases between. The CDR3 totals 13 residues. In DNA form, the CDR3 reads TGTGCCAGCAGCGTAGCAGGGAACACTGAAGCTTTCTTT. It encodes CASSVAGNTEAFF.

This chain uses TRBV14 with TRBJ2-7; 9 bases match TRBD1. Trimming cost V 4 bases and J 2 bases; bases outside gene matches: 3. The CDR3 totals 14 residues. Germline CDR1 SGHDN, CDR2 FVKESK. The CDR3: CASSPGTGPYEQYF. CDR3 DNA: TGTGCCAGCAGCCCAGGGACAGGGCCCTACGAGCAGTACTTC.

This sequence joins TRBV4-2 and TRBJ2-6; 7 bases are a match to TRBD1. The CDR3 sequence is 16 residues long. The trim removed 3 bases at V and 3 bases at J, leaving 5 bases unmatched. Germline CDR1 and CDR2: LGHNA and YNFKEQ. The CDR3 here is CASSQADRVGANVLTF. The CDR3 DNA reads as TGTGCCAGCAGCCAGGCTGACAGGGTTGGGGCCAACGTCCTGACTTTC.

The chain employs TRBV29-1 and TRBJ2-5; 9 bases map to TRBD1. Germline lookup yields CDR1 SQVTM and CDR2 ANQGSEA. The CDR3 is made up of 12 amino acids. Trimming removed 7 bases from V and 7 bases from J; junction bases left unmatched: 7. The CDR3 here is CSAGQGEGTQYF. CDR3 bases: TGCAGCGCGGGACAGGGTGAGGGGACCCAGTACTTC.

The rearrangement links TRBV19 to TRBJ2-7; D may be TRBD1 (5 bases). V gave up 0 bases and J gave up 5 bases, with 8 bases separating them. The CDR3 length is 13 residues. Germline V gene lookup returns CDR1 LNHDA and CDR2 SQIVND (reference sequence). The CDR3 DNA sequence: TGTGCCAGTAGTATAGATCAAGGGGACGAGCAGTACTTC. This translates into CASSIDQGDEQYF.

The J gene is TRBJ1-2, the V gene TRBV5-1, with unresolved D. In germline, CDR1 is SGHRS, CDR2 YFSETQ. Trimming left V 1 base short and J 4 bases short, with 11 bases between. The CDR3 contains 14 residues. CDR3 bases: TGCGCCAGCAGCTTGAATTGGGCCTCCTATGGCTACACCTTC. Encoded protein: CASSLNWASYGYTF. The complete variable domain, with remaining parts taken from reference TRBV5-1 and TRBJ1-2, reads KAGVTQTPRYLIKTRGQQVTLSCSPISGHRSVSWYQQTPGQGLQFLFEYFSETQRNKGNFPGRFSGRQFSNSRSEMNVSTLELGDSALYLCASSLNWASYGYTFGSGTRLTVV.

J is TRBJ2-5 and V is TRBV2, with TRBD1 as a possible D gene (5 bases). CDR3 length: 15 residues. The germline V and J ends were trimmed by 1 base and 5 bases, with 14 bases remaining between them. Looked up from germline, CDR1 is SNHLY and CDR2 is FYNNEI. The CDR3 DNA is TGTGCCAGCAGTGAAGAGGGTGCAGGGCGGGAGACCCAGTACTTC. This sequence encodes CASSEEGAGRETQYF.

The chain couples TRBV29-1 to TRBJ1-5; 9 positions match TRBD1. Germline V gene data show CDR1 as SQVTM and CDR2 as ANQGSEA. Unmatched junction bases numbered 4, after V lost 4 bases and J lost 6 bases. The CDR3 covers 13 residues. CDR3 sequence: CSVGDRDRQPQHF. CDR3 nucleotide sequence: TGCAGCGTTGGGGACAGGGACCGTCAGCCCCAGCATTTT.

The V gene is TRBV27, the J gene TRBJ1-1, with TRBD1 as a possible D gene (5 bases). V was pared by 5 bases and J by 3 bases, with 13 bases between. This CDR3 is built from 14 residues. Germline values: CDR1 MNHEY, CDR2 SMNVEV (reference sequence). The CDR3 bases are TGTGCCAGCAGTCCCCAGGGTAGGGACACTGAAGCTTTCTTT. It translates to CASSPQGRDTEAFF.

CDR3: CASSYRLNSNYGYTF. The CDR3 nucleotides are TGTGCCAGCAGTTACCGCCTCAACAGCAATTATGGCTACACCTTC. V gene TRBV6-5 combines with J gene TRBJ1-2; D is undetermined. Germline-derived CDR1 and CDR2 are MNHEY and SVGAGI. V lost 2 bases, J lost 5 bases, and 15 bases lay in between. The CDR3 is 15 residues long.

The chain combines TRBV2 with TRBJ1-2; no definite D call. Germline lookup yields CDR1 SNHLY and CDR2 FYNNEI. The V and J ends lost 4 bases and 4 bases respectively, with 13 bases between them. The CDR3 consists of 14 residues. The CDR3 loop reads CASSGAEASYGYTF. The CDR3 nucleotides are TGTGCCAGCAGTGGCGCGGAGGCGAGCTATGGCTACACCTTC. Supplemented by reference TRBV2 and TRBJ1-2, the full variable domain reads EPEVTQTPSHQVTQMGQEVILRCVPISNHLYFYWYRQILGQKVEFLVSFYNNEISEKSEIFDDQFSVERPDGSNFTLKIRSTKLEDSAMYFCASSGAEASYGYTFGSGTRLTVV.

The chain couples TRBV7-3 to TRBJ1-3; D may be TRBD1 (5 bases). This CDR3 region has 16 residues. In germline, CDR1 is SGHTA, CDR2 FQGTGA. V was trimmed by 2 bases and J by 4 bases, leaving 15 bases between them. The CDR3 spells CASSLGPPGGGNTIYF. The CDR3 DNA follows: TGTGCCAGCAGCTTAGGGCCTCCCGGGGGAGGAAACACCATATATTTT. The full variable domain, in which reference TRBV7-3 and TRBJ1-3 provide the parts outside the CDR3, is GAGVSQTPSNKVTEKGKYVELRCDPISGHTALYWYRQSLGQGPEFLIYFQGTGAADDSGLPNDRFFAVRPEGSVSTLKIQRTERGDSAVYLCASSLGPPGGGNTIYFGEGSWLTVV.

This clone was recorded a few times. The chain employs TRBV24-1 and TRBJ2-2; no definite D call. This CDR3 is 11 amino acids long. Looked up from germline, CDR1 is KGHDR and CDR2 is SFDVKD. V was clipped by 6 bases and J by 6 bases, with 4 bases between them. CDR3 region: CATSQAGELFF. CDR3 bases: TGTGCCACCAGTCAGGCCGGGGAGCTGTTTTTT.

This clone was detected only once. This chain joins TRBV6-6 and TRBJ1-2, with D possibly matching TRBD1 (6 bases). Trimming left V 7 bases short and J 4 bases short, with 13 bases between. Looked up from germline, CDR1 is MNHNY and CDR2 is SVGAGI (reference sequence). CDR3 length: 13 residues. CDR3 amino acids: CASKPGGPYGYTF. The CDR3 bases are TGTGCCAGCAAACCCGGGGGGCCCTATGGCTACACCTTC.

The V call is TRBV5-1, the J call TRBJ1-2; no firm D call. The ends were cut back, 0 bases at V and 4 bases at J, with 13 bases in the middle. The CDR3 totals 15 residues. CDR1 and CDR2 from the germline V gene are SGHRS and YFSETQ. The CDR3, as DNA: TGCGCCAGCAGCTTGGTCGGTGGGGAGAGCTATGGCTACACCTTC. Translation: CASSLVGGESYGYTF.

This chain uses TRBV6-6 with TRBJ1-2; D unresolved. The ends were cut back, 2 bases at V and 0 bases at J, with 7 bases in the middle. Germline CDR1 is MNHNY and CDR2 is SVGAGI (reference sequence). The CDR3 is 14 amino acids. CDR3 bases: TGTGCCAGCAGTTACGAGACTTCTAACTATGGCTACACCTTC. As protein: CASSYETSNYGYTF.

Concerning this clone: Other DNA sequences in this sample translate to the same CDR3. The rearrangement joins TRBV7-2 to TRBJ2-3, with 8 bases matching TRBD2. This CDR3 region has 15 residues. V gave up 1 base and J gave up 3 bases; unmatched junction bases: 3. The germline V gene encodes CDR1 SGHTA and CDR2 FQGNSA. CDR3 sequence (DNA): TGTGCCAGCAGCTTAGACGGGGGGGGGACAGATACGCAGTATTTT. It encodes CASSLDGGGTDTQYF. Full variable domain (missing parts from reference TRBV7-2 and TRBJ2-3): GAGVSQSPSNKVTEKGKDVELRCDPISGHTALYWYRQSLGQGLEFLIYFQGNSAPDKSGLPSDRFSAERTGGSVSTLTIQRTQQEDSAVYLCASSLDGGGTDTQYFGPGTRLTVL.

CDR3 coding DNA: TGTGCCAGCAGCGAAGGGACAGGGGGCGCGGCCGGGGAGCTGTTTTTT. Translation gives CASSEGTGGAAGELFF. The chain joins TRBV11-2 to TRBJ2-2; 12 bases are a match to TRBD1. The germline V gene encodes CDR1 SGHAT and CDR2 FQNNGV. V shed 5 bases and J 6 bases; nucleotides not matched to a gene: 7. The CDR3 covers 16 residues.

The chain carries TRBV5-5 and TRBJ2-7, with a possible D match to TRBD2 (6 bases). Trimming shortened V by 3 bases and J by 2 bases, and 9 bases separated the two germline ends. Germline CDR1 and CDR2: SGHKS and YYEKEE (reference sequence). CDR3 length equals 13 residues. CDR3: CASSSGGTYEQYF. CDR3 nucleotides: TGTGCCAGCAGCTCTGGGGGGACCTACGAGCAGTACTTC.

V gene TRBV30 combines with J gene TRBJ2-3; possibly TRBD2 for D (6 bases). Germline V gives CDR1 GTSNPN, CDR2 SVGIG (reference sequence). This CDR3 region has 16 residues. Between the trimmed V and J ends, which lost 2 bases and 1 base, there was a span of 16 bases. The CDR3: CAWSWRAMGGTDTQYF. CDR3 nucleotide sequence: TGTGCCTGGAGTTGGAGGGCAATGGGGGGCACAGATACGCAGTATTTT.

Written as DNA, the CDR3 is TGTGCCAGCAGCCACGGGACTTACACCGGGGAGCTGTTTTTT. Protein sequence: CASSHGTYTGELFF. The rearrangement links TRBV14 to TRBJ2-2; tentatively, D is TRBD2 (6 bases). Per germline, CDR1 SGHDN and CDR2 FVKESK. V lost 3 bases and J lost 3, with 8 bases in between. This CDR3 spans 14 amino acids.